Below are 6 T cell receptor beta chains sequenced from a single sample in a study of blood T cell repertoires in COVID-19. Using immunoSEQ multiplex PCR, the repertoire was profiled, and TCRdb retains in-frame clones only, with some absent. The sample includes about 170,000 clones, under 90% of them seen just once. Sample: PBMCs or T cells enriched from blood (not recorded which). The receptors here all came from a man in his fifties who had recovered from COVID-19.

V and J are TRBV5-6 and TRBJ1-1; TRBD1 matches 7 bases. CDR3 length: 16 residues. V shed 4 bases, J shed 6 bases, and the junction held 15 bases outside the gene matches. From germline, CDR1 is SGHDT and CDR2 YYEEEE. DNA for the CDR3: TGTGCCAGCAGCCTTAAGACAGGGCTGGGGACGTCTGAAGCTTTCTTT. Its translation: CASSLKTGLGTSEAFF.

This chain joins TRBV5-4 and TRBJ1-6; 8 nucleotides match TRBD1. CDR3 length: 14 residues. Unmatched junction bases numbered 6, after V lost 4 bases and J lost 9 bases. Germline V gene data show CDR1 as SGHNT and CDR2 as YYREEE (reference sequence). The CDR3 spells CASSTDRVASPLHF. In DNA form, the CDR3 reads TGTGCCAGCAGCACGGACAGGGTAGCTTCACCCCTCCACTTT. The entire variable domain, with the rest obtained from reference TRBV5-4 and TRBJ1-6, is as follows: ETGVTQSPTHLIKTRGQQVTLRCSSQSGHNTVSWYQQALGQGPQFIFQYYREEENGRGNFPPRFSGLQFPNYSSELNVNALELDDSALYLCASSTDRVASPLHFGNGTRLTVT.

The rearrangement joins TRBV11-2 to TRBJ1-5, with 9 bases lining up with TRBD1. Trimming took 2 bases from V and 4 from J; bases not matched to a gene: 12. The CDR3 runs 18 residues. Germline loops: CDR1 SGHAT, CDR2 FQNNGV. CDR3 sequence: CASSLRPVTGQGNQPQHF. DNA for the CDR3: TGTGCCAGCAGCTTAAGGCCTGTGACGGGACAGGGAAATCAGCCCCAGCATTTT.

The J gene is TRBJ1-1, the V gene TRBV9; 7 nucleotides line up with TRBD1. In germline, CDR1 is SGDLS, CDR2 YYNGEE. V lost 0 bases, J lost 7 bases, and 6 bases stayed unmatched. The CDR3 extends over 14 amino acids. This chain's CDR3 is CASSVGPGQSEAFF. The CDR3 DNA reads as TGTGCCAGCAGCGTAGGACCGGGACAGAGTGAAGCTTTCTTT. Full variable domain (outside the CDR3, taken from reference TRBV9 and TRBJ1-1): DSGVTQTPKHLITATGQRVTLRCSPRSGDLSVYWYQQSLDQGLQFLIQYYNGEERAKGNILERFSAQQFPDLHSELNLSSLELGDSALYFCASSVGPGQSEAFFGQGTRLTVV.

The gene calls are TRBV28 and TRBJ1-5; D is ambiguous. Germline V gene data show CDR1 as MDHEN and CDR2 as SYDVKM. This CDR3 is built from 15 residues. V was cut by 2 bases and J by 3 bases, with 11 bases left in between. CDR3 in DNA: TGTGCCAGCAGTTTACCGGTTTTTGCCAATCAGCCCCAGCATTTT. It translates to CASSLPVFANQPQHF. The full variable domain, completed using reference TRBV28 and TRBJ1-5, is DVKVTQSSRYLVKRTGEKVFLECVQDMDHENMFWYRQDPGLGLRLIYFSYDVKMKEKGDIPEGYSVSREKKERFSLILESASTNQTSMYLCASSLPVFANQPQHFGDGTRLSIL.

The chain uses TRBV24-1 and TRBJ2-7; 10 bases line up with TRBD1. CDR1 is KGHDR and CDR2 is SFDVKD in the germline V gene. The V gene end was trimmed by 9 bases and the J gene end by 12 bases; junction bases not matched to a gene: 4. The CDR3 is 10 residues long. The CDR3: CATAGTGAYF. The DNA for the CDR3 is TGTGCCACCGCTGGGACAGGGGCGTACTTC.